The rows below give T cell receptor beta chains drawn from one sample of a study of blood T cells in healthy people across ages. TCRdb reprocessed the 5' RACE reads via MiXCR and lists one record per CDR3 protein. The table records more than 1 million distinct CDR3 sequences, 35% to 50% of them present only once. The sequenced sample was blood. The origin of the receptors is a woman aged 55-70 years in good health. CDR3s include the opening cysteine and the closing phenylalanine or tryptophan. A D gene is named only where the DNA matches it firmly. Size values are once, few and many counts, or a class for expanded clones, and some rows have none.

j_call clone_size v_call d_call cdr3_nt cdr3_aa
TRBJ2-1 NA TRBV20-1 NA TGCAGTGCTCCCAGACAGGGACTAGCCTACAATGAGCAGTTCTTC CSAPRQGLAYNEQFF
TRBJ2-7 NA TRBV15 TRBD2 TGTGCCACCAGCAGAGATCCCGGACTAGCGGGCCCCGAGTACTTC CATSRDPGLAGPEYF
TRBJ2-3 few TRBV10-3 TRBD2 TGTGCCTTCTCGGGAGGGCCCAGGGAGTCAGATACGCAGTATTTT CAFSGGPRESDTQYF
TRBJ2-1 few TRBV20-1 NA TGCAGTGCACGACCGACAGCTTTTAACTACAATGAGCAGTTCTTC CSARPTAFNYNEQFF
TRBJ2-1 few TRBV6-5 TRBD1 TGTGCCAGCAGGGCGACAGGGGGCGACTACAATGAGCAGTTCTTC CASRATGGDYNEQFF
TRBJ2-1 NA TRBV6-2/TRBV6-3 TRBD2 TGTGCCAGCAGTTGGCCTAGCGGGGGTTACAATGAGCAGTTCTTC CASSWPSGGYNEQFF
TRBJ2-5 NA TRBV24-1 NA TGTGCCACCAGTGATCCGGGACCCGAGGGCGAGACCCAGTACTTC CATSDPGPEGETQYF
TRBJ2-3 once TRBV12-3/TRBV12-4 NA TGTGCCAGCAGTTTCTTCCGGGCGGTAGATACGCAGTATTTT CASSFFRAVDTQYF
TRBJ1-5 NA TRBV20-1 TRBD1 TGCAGTGCAGTTCAGGGGGTTGTCGATCAGCCCCAGCATTTT CSAVQGVVDQPQHF
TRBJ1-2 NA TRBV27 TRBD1 TGTGCCAGCAGGGACAGGGGGCTGGATGGCTACACCTTC CASRDRGLDGYTF
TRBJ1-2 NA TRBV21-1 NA TGTGCCAGCAGCAAATCCGGACGGGGCACCCGCTATGGCTACACCTTC CASSKSGRGTRYGYTF
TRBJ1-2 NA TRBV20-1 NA TGCAGTGCTAGGTTGGAAGGATATGGCTACACCTTC CSARLEGYGYTF
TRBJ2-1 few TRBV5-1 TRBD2 TGCGCCAGCAGCTTGGCCGAGGGTAGCGGGAGCAATGAGCAGTTCTTC CASSLAEGSGSNEQFF
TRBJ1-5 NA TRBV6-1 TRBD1 TGTGCCAGCAGAGGACAGGGGGCGCTTGGTCAGCCCCAGCATTTT CASRGQGALGQPQHF
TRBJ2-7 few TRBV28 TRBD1 TGTGCCAGCCGAATCGGACAGGGCCTTTACGAGCAGTACTTC CASRIGQGLYEQYF
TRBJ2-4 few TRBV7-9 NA TGTGCCAGCAGCTTAACACAGGTTCAGTACTTC CASSLTQVQYF
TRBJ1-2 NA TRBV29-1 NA TGCAGCGTTGATCCCTTGCAGGGTTGGGGAAACTATGGCTACACCTTC CSVDPLQGWGNYGYTF
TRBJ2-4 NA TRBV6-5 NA TGTGCCAGCACCCAGGGAAACATTCAGTACTTC CASTQGNIQYF
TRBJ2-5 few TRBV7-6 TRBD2 TGTGCCAGCAGCTTTTCGGGACTAGGAGGCCAAGAGACCCAGTACTTC CASSFSGLGGQETQYF
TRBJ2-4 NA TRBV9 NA TGTGCCAGCAGCGTATCATTGGAGGGCCTTCAGTACTTC CASSVSLEGLQYF
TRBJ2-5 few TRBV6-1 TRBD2 TGTGCCAGCAGTGGGTATTACCGCCGCGGGGGGCCGTACCAAGAGACCCAGTACTTC CASSGYYRRGGPYQETQYF
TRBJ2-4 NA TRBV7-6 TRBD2 TGTGCCAGCAGCCCAAGGGTTTCGAGCGGGAGTGGGGGCAAAAACATTCAGTACTTC CASSPRVSSGSGGKNIQYF
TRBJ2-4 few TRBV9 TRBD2 TGTGCCGCTACTAGCGGGGAAACAGGAAACATTCAGTACTTC CAATSGETGNIQYF
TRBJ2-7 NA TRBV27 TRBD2 TGTGCCAGCAGTTTAATAACGGGAGGGCCCCGTGAGCAGTACTTC CASSLITGGPREQYF
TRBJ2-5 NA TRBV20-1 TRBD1 TGCAGTGCTATCCGGACAGGGGGTGAGACCCAGTACTTC CSAIRTGGETQYF
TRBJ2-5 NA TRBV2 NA TGTGCCAGCAGTGAACAAGGGGGTAGTGCCCAGTACTTC CASSEQGGSAQYF
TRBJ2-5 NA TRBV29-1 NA TGCAGCGTTGAAGTTTCCGCGGAGACCCAGTACTTC CSVEVSAETQYF
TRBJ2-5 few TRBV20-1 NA TGCAGTGCTCCCAGCCTCCTCAACCAAGAGACCCAGTACTTC CSAPSLLNQETQYF
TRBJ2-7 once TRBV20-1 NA TGCAGTGCTAGTTTAAGCGGGCAAAACAGCGAGCAGTACTTC CSASLSGQNSEQYF
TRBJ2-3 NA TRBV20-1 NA TGCAGTGCTAGACCCACCCGGCCTAGCGGCACAGATACGCAGTATTTT CSARPTRPSGTDTQYF
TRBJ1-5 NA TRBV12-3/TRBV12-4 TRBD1 TGTGCCAGCAGACCCGGACAGGAGAATCAGCCCCAGCATTTT CASRPGQENQPQHF
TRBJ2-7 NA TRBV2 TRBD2 TGTGCCAGCCAAAAGGGACTAGCGGGAGGGAAGTACTTC CASQKGLAGGKYF
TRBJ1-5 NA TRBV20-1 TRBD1 TGCAGTGCTAGAGAAGGACAGGGATATAGCAATCAGCCCCAGCATTTT CSAREGQGYSNQPQHF
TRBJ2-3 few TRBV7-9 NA TGTGCCAGCAGCTTCCCCCCGGGATCTCAACCGATCACAGATACGCAGTATTTT CASSFPPGSQPITDTQYF
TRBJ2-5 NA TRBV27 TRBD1 TGTGCCAGCAGTTTATGGGGGCAGGGGGAAACCCAGTACTTC CASSLWGQGETQYF
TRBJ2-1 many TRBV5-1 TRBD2 TGCGCCAGCAGCTTAGGACTAGCGGGTATCGATGAGCAGTTCTTC CASSLGLAGIDEQFF
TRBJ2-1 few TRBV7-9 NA TGTGCCAGCAGCCCCCCACAGGGAGGCCCCTACAATGAGCAGTTCTTC CASSPPQGGPYNEQFF
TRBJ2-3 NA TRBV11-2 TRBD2 TGTGCCAGCAGTTTACTAGCGGGAGGGGGCACAGATACGCAGTATTTT CASSLLAGGGTDTQYF
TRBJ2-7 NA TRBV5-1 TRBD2 TGCGCCAGCAACTTGGCGGGGGCCTACGAGCAGTACTTC CASNLAGAYEQYF
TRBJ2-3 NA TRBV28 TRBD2 TGTGCCAGCAGTTTCATGCGACTAGCGGACTCCACAGATACGCAGTATTTT CASSFMRLADSTDTQYF
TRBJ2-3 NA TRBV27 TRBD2 TGTGCCAGCGCGCTAGCGGGGGGGCCTGCGTACGATACGCAGTATTTT CASALAGGPAYDTQYF
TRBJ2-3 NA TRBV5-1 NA TGCGCCAGCAGACCCTCGACAGCTTCCACAGATACGCAGTATTTT CASRPSTASTDTQYF
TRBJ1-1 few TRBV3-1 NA TGTGCCAGCAGCCAAGATCGTCAGGGCCCGGAAGAAGCTTTCTTT CASSQDRQGPEEAFF
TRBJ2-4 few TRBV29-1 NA TGCAGCGTCCACGATGGGGGTGGAGTCAAAAACATTCAGTACTTC CSVHDGGGVKNIQYF
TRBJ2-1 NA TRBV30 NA TGTGCCTGGAGTCGACTAGTGAATGAGCAGTTCTTC CAWSRLVNEQFF
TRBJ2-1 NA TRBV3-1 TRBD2 TGTGCCAGCAGCCAAGATCCGGGAGGTCGTGAGCAGTTCTTC CASSQDPGGREQFF
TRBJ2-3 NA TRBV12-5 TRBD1 TGTGCTAGTGGCGCAGGACAGGGCAGTTTGGGCACAGATACGCAGTATTTT CASGAGQGSLGTDTQYF
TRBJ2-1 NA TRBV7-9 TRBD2 TGTGCCAGCAGCTTAGGACTAGCCCTTTGGGATGAGCAGTTCTTC CASSLGLALWDEQFF
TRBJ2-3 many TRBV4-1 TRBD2 TGCGCCAGCAGCCAAGATAGGGGAGCGGGAGGGCCGCCAGATACGCAGTATTTT CASSQDRGAGGPPDTQYF
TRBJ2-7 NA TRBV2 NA TGTGCCAGCAACTCTGGACTCTTTCTCTACGAGCAGTACTTC CASNSGLFLYEQYF
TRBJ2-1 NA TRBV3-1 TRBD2 TGTGCCAGCAGATCCGGGACTAGCTTGAATGAGCAGTTCTTC CASRSGTSLNEQFF
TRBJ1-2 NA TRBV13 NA TGTGCCAGCAGCTTAGAAGCAGGGGAGAGTGGTGGCTACATCTTC CASSLEAGESGGYIF
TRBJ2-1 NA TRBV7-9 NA TGTGCCAGCCTCGGGGCGGGCTCCTACAATGAGCAGTTCTTC CASLGAGSYNEQFF
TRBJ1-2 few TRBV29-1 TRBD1 TGCAGCGTTGATGACAGGGTTGGTGGCTACACCTTC CSVDDRVGGYTF
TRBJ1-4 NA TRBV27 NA TGTGCCAGCAGCGAACTCAGGGAAACTAATGAAAAACTGTTTTTT CASSELRETNEKLFF
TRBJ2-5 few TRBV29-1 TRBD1 TGCAGCGTTGAACCGGGACAGGCGTACCAAGAGACCCAGTACTTC CSVEPGQAYQETQYF
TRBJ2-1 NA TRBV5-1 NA TGCGCCAGCAGCTCCCGCCCAACTCTAAACAATGAGCAGTTCTTC CASSSRPTLNNEQFF